Below, one TCR beta chain is given with its context. This clonotype was seen ten or more times. It has no known antigen specificity. The sample holds no much larger clone one base away, and base qualities are not on file. Ophthalmopathy patients had moderately to severely active disease, Clinical Activity Score of at least 3, NOSPECS grade of at least 4, and duration under 3 months. Any patient with an uncontrolled infection, another autoimmune disease, pregnancy or lactation was excluded. Clinical symptoms, serum thyroxine and TRAb, thyroid ultrasound, and orbital computed tomography formed the basis for the diagnoses. Ficoll-Paque density gradient centrifugation was used to isolate PBMCs from 10 ml of fresh peripheral blood. Total RNA was extracted with Trizol reagent, and quality was checked on an Agilent 2100 Bioanalyzer. These data come from a study of T cells in Graves' hyperthyroidism and ophthalmopathy (dated 2019 in TCRdb). Context from the whole study: Peripheral blood samples were taken at initial diagnosis, before any treatment was given. TCR V-J signatures able to tell the groups apart were searched for in a discovery cohort of 95 to 100 patients, of whom fewer than 45 had Graves' ophthalmopathy and around 56 had stable Graves' hyperthyroidism. Prospective prediction of ophthalmopathy was tested in an independent validation cohort consisting of roughly 20 hyperthyroidism patients and approximately 16 patients who later progressed to ophthalmopathy. The approximately 97 discovery patients were randomly divided into training and test sets at a 7:3 ratio. In addition, the study compared T-cell repertoires in thyroid tissue and in blood from a handful of Graves' hyperthyroidism patients. Following sampling, methimazole starting at 30 mg daily was given to hyperthyroidism patients, and high-dose intravenous methylprednisolone was given to ophthalmopathy patients. TCR Vbeta CDR3 sequencing of 120 to 150 peripheral blood samples (around 45 ophthalmopathy, 70 to 85 hyperthyroidism and approximately 17 progressor patients) is reported in the paper. What the authors observed across the whole study: No statistical method was used to set the sample size in advance, and investigators knew the group allocation. In validation, progression to ophthalmopathy was predicted by the model with more than 65% sensitivity and around 75% specificity, a median of roughly 6 months before onset. Blood samples also contained most of the expanded thyroid clonotypes (frequency above 0.001), which suggests that blood repertoires may reflect thyroid immune responses. Ophthalmopathy was separated from stable hyperthyroidism by a 13 V-J signature model, with 85% to 90% sensitivity and about 81% specificity obtained in cross-validation and 80%/75% obtained in testing.

From the cysteine through the phenylalanine, the CDR3 covers 14 amino acids. Only the CDR3 part of the read is kept: 42 bases, read in frame from the first base. The germline V gene (reference sequence) sets CDR1 to LGHDT and CDR2 to YNNKEL. Relative to germline, V is 6 bases shorter and J is 5 bases shorter, with 13 bases between their ends. TCR beta CDR3 regions were amplified from RNA transcripts. A first-round RT-PCR of the TCR CDR3 used the HTBI primer set with the Qiagen OneStep RT-PCR kit. Libraries were constructed in a second round of multiplex PCR, after which size selection and purification were performed. Paired-end sequencing of the libraries was performed with 100 bp reads on an Illumina HiSeq2000. The paper's processing steps were these. SOAPnuke was used to process the raw data, removing reads that contained adapters or uncalled bases, had a mean Phred below 15, or lacked an exact match to the constant primer or identifier. High-quality paired reads were merged with COPE v1.2.5, and unique nucleotide sequences were defined as clonotypes. Clonotypes were aligned to IMGT TRBV, TRBD and TRBJ reference segments using MiTCR v1.1. The analysis was restricted to V-J combinations with a frequency above 0.0001, which together covered over 99% of the repertoires. The TCS score was defined as F50 (clonal expansion) divided by E x V (chaos), with BLOSUM62-based TCRdist calculated between CDR3 peptides within each V-J. Welch's t-statistics and random forest reduced 500 to 550 V-J features to roughly 13, which were used in a naive Bayes classifier (R e1071). TCRdb reprocessed the public reads (quality trimming at Q25 with fastp, clone calling with MiXCR) and kept in-frame beta chains. Under each unique CDR3 protein, matching rows form one entry showing the most common genes and DNA. The V and J calls, along with clone size, are taken from TCRdb and not from the paper's own processing. Here the sample has approximately 690,000 distinct CDR3 sequences; around 13% occur a single time. The top ten clones comprise 9.5% to 15% of the sample.

The clonotype comes from a woman between 50 and 59 years old with Graves' ophthalmopathy. The chain employs TRBV3-1 and TRBJ2-2; TRBD1 could be the D gene, as 6 bases match. Input material: blood. The CDR3 sequence is CASSPLTGTGELFF. The nucleotide sequence reads TGTGCCAGCAGTCCCCTAACAGGGACCGGGGAGCTGTTTTTT.